These T cell receptor beta chains were read from a single sample in a study of shared clonotypes between healthy human individuals. Measured with immunoSEQ multiplex PCR; TCRdb has only the in-frame clones, and not every one. The sample consists of millions of clones, approximately 94% of them appearing once. The material sequenced was naive CD8+ T cells from PBMCs. The origin of the receptors is a man younger than 35 in good health. Some clones in this sample may be carry-over from other donors' samples. Both conserved end residues are part of each CDR3. A D gene is named only where the DNA matches it firmly. Expanded clones are given a class, and other clones once, few, many or no size at all.

clone size: NA
J gene: TRBJ2-7
V gene: TRBV2
D gene: TRBD1
CDR3 DNA: TGTGCCAGCGTACAGGGGTCTAACGAGCAGTACTTC
CDR3 protein: CASVQGSNEQYF

clone size: NA
J gene: TRBJ2-7
V gene: TRBV4-1
D gene: NA
CDR3 DNA: TGCGCCAGCAGCCAAGATCGGAGGGCCTGGGAGCAGTACTTC
CDR3 protein: CASSQDRRAWEQYF

clone size: NA
J gene: TRBJ2-7
V gene: TRBV27
D gene: TRBD2
CDR3 DNA: TGTGCCAGCAGTTTATACTCTAGCGGGGGCACCTACGAGCAGTACTTC
CDR3 protein: CASSLYSSGGTYEQYF

clone size: NA
J gene: TRBJ2-1
V gene: TRBV7-9
D gene: NA
CDR3 DNA: TGTGCCAGCAGCTTAGCGGGGGGTCTTGGTGAGCAGTTCTTC
CDR3 protein: CASSLAGGLGEQFF

clone size: NA
J gene: TRBJ2-5
V gene: TRBV19
D gene: TRBD2
CDR3 DNA: TGTGCCAGTAGTATGACTAGCGGGAGCTCAGAGACCCAGTACTTC
CDR3 protein: CASSMTSGSSETQYF

clone size: NA
J gene: TRBJ1-1
V gene: TRBV5-6
D gene: NA
CDR3 DNA: TGTGCCAGCATCCTGTGGGCGGGCACTGAAGCTTTCTTT
CDR3 protein: CASILWAGTEAFF

clone size: NA
J gene: TRBJ2-2
V gene: TRBV28
D gene: NA
CDR3 DNA: TGTGCCAGCAGTCGTGGGTCGGCCGGGGAGCTGTTTTTT
CDR3 protein: CASSRGSAGELFF

clone size: NA
J gene: TRBJ2-1
V gene: TRBV27
D gene: TRBD2
CDR3 DNA: TGTGCCAGCAGGTTAGCGGGAGGTATCAACAATGAGCAGTTCTTC
CDR3 protein: CASRLAGGINNEQFF

clone size: NA
J gene: TRBJ2-5
V gene: TRBV7-9
D gene: NA
CDR3 DNA: TGTGCCAGCAGCTCTTCCCCCAGGGGAATATTAGAGACCCAGTACTTC
CDR3 protein: CASSSSPRGILETQYF

clone size: NA
J gene: TRBJ2-7
V gene: TRBV19
D gene: TRBD2
CDR3 DNA: TGTGCCAGTCAACCGAGGCTAGCGGGAGACGAGCAGTACTTC
CDR3 protein: CASQPRLAGDEQYF

clone size: NA
J gene: TRBJ2-1
V gene: TRBV6-5
D gene: TRBD1
CDR3 DNA: TGTGCCAGCAGTTACGGGACAGGGAATAATGAGCAGTTCTTC
CDR3 protein: CASSYGTGNNEQFF

clone size: NA
J gene: TRBJ1-1
V gene: TRBV2
D gene: TRBD1
CDR3 DNA: TGTGCCAGCAGTGAATACCTTACAGGGGTGAGTGAAGCTTTCTTT
CDR3 protein: CASSEYLTGVSEAFF

clone size: NA
J gene: TRBJ2-7
V gene: TRBV9
D gene: TRBD2
CDR3 DNA: TGTGCCAGCAGCCCGGGGGGGGGAACATCCTACGAGCAGTACTTC
CDR3 protein: CASSPGGGTSYEQYF

clone size: NA
J gene: TRBJ2-3
V gene: TRBV4-1
D gene: NA
CDR3 DNA: TGCGCCAGCAGCCAAGATTACGGACGTAGCACAGATACGCAGTATTTT
CDR3 protein: CASSQDYGRSTDTQYF

clone size: NA
J gene: TRBJ2-2
V gene: TRBV7-9
D gene: TRBD1
CDR3 DNA: TGTGCCAGCAGCACGGGACAGGCCAACACCGGGGAGCTGTTTTTT
CDR3 protein: CASSTGQANTGELFF

clone size: NA
J gene: TRBJ1-5
V gene: TRBV5-1
D gene: NA
CDR3 DNA: TGCGCCAGCAGCTTGTCAGGTCAGCGGAATCAGCCCCAGCATTTT
CDR3 protein: CASSLSGQRNQPQHF

clone size: NA
J gene: TRBJ2-1
V gene: TRBV27
D gene: TRBD2
CDR3 DNA: TGTGCCAGCGGCATACTAGCGGGAGGGCCGGCTGAGCAGTTCTTC
CDR3 protein: CASGILAGGPAEQFF

clone size: once
J gene: TRBJ2-2
V gene: TRBV5-8
D gene: NA
CDR3 DNA: TGTGCCAGCAGTCCACTAGTAGAGAACACCGGGGAGCTGTTTTTT
CDR3 protein: CASSPLVENTGELFF

clone size: NA
J gene: TRBJ2-7
V gene: TRBV5-6
D gene: TRBD2
CDR3 DNA: TGTGCCAGCAGGGGGGAGGGGACGTCCTACGAGCAGTACTTC
CDR3 protein: CASRGEGTSYEQYF

clone size: once
J gene: TRBJ2-3
V gene: TRBV12-5
D gene: NA
CDR3 DNA: TGTGCTAGTGGTTTGGTACAGGGCGGTAGCACAGATACGCAGTATTTT
CDR3 protein: CASGLVQGGSTDTQYF

clone size: once
J gene: TRBJ1-1
V gene: TRBV5-1
D gene: NA
CDR3 DNA: TGCGCCAGCAGCTTGGAGTTCTGGGGGGCCCTAACGAACACTGAAGCTTTCTTT
CDR3 protein: CASSLEFWGALTNTEAFF

clone size: few
J gene: TRBJ1-5
V gene: TRBV2
D gene: NA
CDR3 DNA: TGTGCCTCCCTGGGGGGTAACAATCAGCCCCAGCATTTT
CDR3 protein: CASLGGNNQPQHF